A single sample gave rise to the 19 T cell receptor beta chains below, sequenced in a study of OX40 agonist ivuxolimab in advanced cancers. Only in-frame clones appear in the TCRdb table, and some are missing; sequencing was by immunoSEQ multiplex PCR. The sample contains roughly 70,000 clones, roughly nine tenths of which appear only once. The material sequenced was CD4+ or CD8+ T cells sorted from blood, taken in a trial of the OX40 agonist ivuxolimab. All receptors derive from an adult with an advanced solid tumor such as melanoma, head and neck, liver or kidney cancer.

This clone was seen just once. The rearrangement joins TRBV6-5 to TRBJ1-1, with 7 bases fitting TRBD1. J lost 3 bases, V lost 5 bases, and 0 bases had no gene match. Germline loops: CDR1 MNHEY, CDR2 SVGAGI. The CDR3 runs to 12 residues. CDR3 DNA sequence: TGTGCCAGCAGTGACAGGGACACTGAAGCTTTCTTT. This gives the protein CASSDRDTEAFF.

V usage is TRBV6-6 and J usage is TRBJ1-1; D is ambiguous. CDR3 size: 10 residues. V lost 2 bases and J 5 bases, leaving 0 bases between the germline ends. Per germline, CDR1 MNHNY and CDR2 SVGAGI (reference sequence). As DNA, the CDR3 is TGTGCCAGCAGTTACACTGAAGCTTTCTTT. Translating it yields CASSYTEAFF.

The V and J genes are TRBV30 and TRBJ1-6, with D maybe TRBD1 (6 bases). The CDR3 sequence is 13 residues long. Trimming stripped 0 bases from V and 8 bases from J, with 8 bases between. CDR1 is GTSNPN, CDR2 SVGIG, per germline (reference sequence). CDR3 residues: CAWSVGGYSPLHF. CDR3 nucleotide sequence: TGTGCCTGGAGTGTAGGGGGATATTCACCCCTCCACTTT.

On this clone itself: One junction end disagrees with the germline gene, perhaps due to a read error. V and J are TRBV4-1 and TRBJ2-7; D call uncertain. CDR3 length equals 14 residues. From germline, CDR1 is MGHRA and CDR2 YSYEKL. The CDR3 reads CASSQDSNSYEQYF. The DNA for the CDR3 is TGTGCCAGCAGCCAAGATTCCAATTCCTACGAGCAGTACTTC.

V gene TRBV6-4 combines with J gene TRBJ2-3; 13 bases agree with TRBD2. Germline V gene lookup returns CDR1 MRHNA and CDR2 SNTAGT. V lost 6 bases and J lost 0; bases outside the gene matches: 3. There are 16 residues in the CDR3. The CDR3 reads CASRRTSGSSTDTQYF. The DNA of the CDR3 is TGTGCCAGCAGAAGGACTAGCGGGAGCAGCACAGATACGCAGTATTTT.

The chain combines TRBV11-2 with TRBJ1-2; D ambiguous. CDR1 is SGHAT and CDR2 is FQNNGV in the germline V gene. Trimming removed 5 bases at V and 4 bases at J, with 11 bases between. There are 13 residues in the CDR3. CDR3 loop: CASSTTDGYGYTF. The CDR3, as DNA: TGTGCCAGCAGCACAACTGACGGCTATGGCTACACCTTC. Full variable domain (missing parts from reference TRBV11-2 and TRBJ1-2): EAGVAQSPRYKIIEKRQSVAFWCNPISGHATLYWYQQILGQGPKLLIQFQNNGVVDDSQLPKDRFSAERLKGVDSTLKIQPAKLEDSAVYLCASSTTDGYGYTFGSGTRLTVV.

As for this clone: Additional DNA sequences in this sample encode the identical CDR3. The chain couples TRBV28 to TRBJ1-5; D gene unclear. Trimming removed 5 bases at V and 5 bases at J, with 7 bases between. Germline CDR1 reads MDHEN; CDR2 reads SYDVKM. The CDR3 runs to 12 residues. The CDR3 DNA reads TGTGCCAGCAGTCCCCTGGATCAGCCCCAGCATTTT. It codes for CASSPLDQPQHF.

The chain couples TRBV6-4 to TRBJ1-1, with a possible D match to TRBD1 (5 bases). The germline V gene has CDR1 MRHNA and CDR2 SNTAGT. V was clipped by 6 bases and J by 5 bases, with 13 bases between them. There are 13 residues in the CDR3. The CDR3 coding sequence is TGTGCCAGCAGCTCACAGGCGGGGACTGAAGCTTTCTTT. Protein sequence: CASSSQAGTEAFF.

The chain joins TRBV11-2 to TRBJ2-3; perhaps D is TRBD1 or TRBD2 (5 bases each). This CDR3 has 15 amino acids. V was trimmed by 2 bases and J by 9 bases, leaving 18 bases between them. Germline V lookup: CDR1 SGHAT, CDR2 FQNNGV. The CDR3 bases are TGTGCCAGCAGCTTACAGAGTAGCAGTTGGGGGACGCAGTATTTT. It yields the protein CASSLQSSSWGTQYF. The full variable domain, in which reference TRBV11-2 and TRBJ2-3 provide the parts outside the CDR3, is EAGVAQSPRYKIIEKRQSVAFWCNPISGHATLYWYQQILGQGPKLLIQFQNNGVVDDSQLPKDRFSAERLKGVDSTLKIQPAKLEDSAVYLCASSLQSSSWGTQYFGPGTRLTVL.

The genes are TRBV5-1 and TRBJ2-1, with 10 positions matching TRBD2. Germline assignment: CDR1 SGHRS and CDR2 YFSETQ. V lost 4 bases and J lost 7; bases outside the gene matches: 8. This CDR3 spans 15 amino acids. CDR3 sequence reads: CASSPRAGGPNEQFF. CDR3 bases: TGCGCCAGCAGCCCGCGAGCGGGAGGGCCAAATGAGCAGTTCTTC.

The chain combines TRBV7-2 with TRBJ2-2, with D uncertain. Germline V lookup: CDR1 SGHTA, CDR2 FQGNSA. The CDR3 is 14 residues long. The germline V and J ends were trimmed by 5 bases and 7 bases, with 14 bases remaining between them. The CDR3 sequence is CASSRQRTDGELFF. In DNA form, the CDR3 reads TGTGCCAGCAGCCGCCAAAGGACGGACGGGGAGCTGTTTTTT. Full variable domain (outside the CDR3, taken from reference TRBV7-2 and TRBJ2-2): GAGVSQSPSNKVTEKGKDVELRCDPISGHTALYWYRQSLGQGLEFLIYFQGNSAPDKSGLPSDRFSAERTGGSVSTLTIQRTQQEDSAVYLCASSRQRTDGELFFGEGSRLTVL.

CDR3 loop: CASSLAAGGNTGELFF. The CDR3 DNA follows: TGTGCCAGCAGCTTGGCGGCAGGGGGCAACACCGGGGAGCTGTTTTTT. The chain joins TRBV7-2 to TRBJ2-2; 8 nucleotides line up with TRBD1. The CDR3 spans 16 residues. With 3 bases clipped from V and 2 bases from J, the junction kept 5 bases outside the gene matches. Germline loops: CDR1 SGHTA, CDR2 FQGNSA.

The chain employs TRBV11-3 and TRBJ1-2, with D uncertain. The germline V gene encodes CDR1 SGHNT and CDR2 YENEEA. The CDR3 totals 13 residues. Trimming pared 3 bases from V and 4 bases from J, leaving 9 bases between. CDR3 residues: CASSLGSVYGYTF. CDR3 coding DNA: TGTGCCAGCAGCTTGGGCAGCGTCTATGGCTACACCTTC.

The chain is built from TRBV5-4 and TRBJ1-4; tentative D call: TRBD1 (5 bases). V lost 4 bases to trimming and J lost 8 bases, with 15 bases between them. The CDR3 loop spans 14 amino acids. The V gene's germline CDR1 is SGHNT and CDR2 YYREEE (reference sequence). For the CDR3, the DNA is TGTGCCAGCAGCGCCGGGGGAGGGTCGGAAAAACTGTTTTTT. Translating gives CASSAGGGSEKLFF.

The chain couples TRBV5-1 to TRBJ2-2; D ambiguous. CDR3 length equals 14 residues. The germline V gene has CDR1 SGHRS and CDR2 YFSETQ. Trimming took 7 bases from V and 3 from J, leaving 13 bases between them. CDR3 nucleotides: TGCGCCAGCTTCAAGGGCCCCGACACCGGGGAGCTGTTTTTT. Its protein product is CASFKGPDTGELFF. Using reference TRBV5-1 and TRBJ2-2 for the parts outside the CDR3, the full variable domain is KAGVTQTPRYLIKTRGQQVTLSCSPISGHRSVSWYQQTPGQGLQFLFEYFSETQRNKGNFPGRFSGRQFSNSRSEMNVSTLELGDSALYLCASFKGPDTGELFFGEGSRLTVL.

This clone was observed a single time. The rearrangement joins TRBV4-2 to TRBJ2-1, with D unclear. CDR1 is LGHNA, CDR2 YNFKEQ, per germline. V lost 4 bases and J lost 5, with 9 bases in between. This CDR3 region has 13 residues. The CDR3 loop reads CASSLQYDNEQFF. CDR3 coding DNA: TGTGCCAGCAGCCTGCAGTATGACAATGAGCAGTTCTTC.

V is TRBV28 and J is TRBJ2-2; TRBD1 aligns across 8 bases. CDR3 length equals 16 residues. V trimming: 7 bases; J trimming: 5 bases; junction bases outside the gene matches: 12. Looked up from germline, CDR1 is MDHEN and CDR2 is SYDVKM. The CDR3 reads CASTASGTGGTGELFF. For the CDR3, the DNA is TGTGCCAGCACCGCGTCTGGGACAGGTGGAACCGGGGAGCTGTTTTTT.

The V and J genes are TRBV30 and TRBJ1-3; TRBD1 is a possible D gene (6 bases). Germline CDR1 reads GTSNPN; CDR2 reads SVGIG (reference sequence). This CDR3 contains 13 residues. The V and J ends lost 2 bases and 5 bases respectively, with 10 bases between them. The CDR3 region has the DNA TGTGCCTGGAGTCCCGACAGGAGAAACACCATATATTTT. It is translated as CAWSPDRRNTIYF.

The rearrangement joins TRBV5-6 to TRBJ2-2; perhaps TRBD2 as D (6 bases). This CDR3 comprises 14 residues. The V gene's germline CDR1 is SGHDT and CDR2 YYEEEE. The V gene lost 3 bases and the J gene lost 1 base, with 7 bases spanning the gap. This CDR3 reads CASSSGVNTGELFF. The CDR3 DNA reads as TGTGCCAGCAGCTCGGGAGTGAACACCGGGGAGCTGTTTTTT.